Listed below are T cell receptor beta chains from one sample, sequenced in a study of beta chain features in type 1 diabetes. The data were produced by immunoSEQ multiplex PCR, yet TCRdb's version contains in-frame clones alone and is incomplete. The data show around 250,000 clones, roughly 15% seen once. Sequenced input: naive CD4+ T cells from blood. The receptors come from a woman aged 40 to 50 in good health. Both conserved end residues are part of each CDR3. The order of the fields is V gene, J gene, D gene, CDR3 protein. The D gene is left open where the match is weak.

v_gene: TRBV6-5; j_gene: TRBJ2-3; d_gene: -; CDR3aa: CASSGRDLQWDTQYF
v_gene: TRBV5-1; j_gene: TRBJ2-1; d_gene: TRBD2; CDR3aa: CASSLVAGAYNEQFF
v_gene: TRBV19; j_gene: TRBJ2-7; d_gene: -; CDR3aa: CASSRPQGDEQYF
v_gene: TRBV18; j_gene: TRBJ2-3; d_gene: TRBD1; CDR3aa: CASSLGQGATDTQYF
v_gene: TRBV7-6; j_gene: TRBJ2-2; d_gene: -; CDR3aa: CASSLAPANTGELFF
v_gene: TRBV5-1; j_gene: TRBJ2-7; d_gene: TRBD2; CDR3aa: CASSPAGGSYEQYF
v_gene: TRBV6-6; j_gene: TRBJ2-1; d_gene: TRBD2; CDR3aa: CASARLADLYNEQFF
v_gene: TRBV4-3; j_gene: TRBJ2-6; d_gene: -; CDR3aa: CASSQTSPVALAANVLTF
v_gene: TRBV11-2; j_gene: TRBJ2-7; d_gene: -; CDR3aa: CASSLVVGEAYEQYF
v_gene: TRBV7-8; j_gene: TRBJ2-3; d_gene: TRBD2; CDR3aa: CASSLSSLAGQDTQYF
v_gene: TRBV7-2; j_gene: TRBJ2-7; d_gene: TRBD1; CDR3aa: CASSSQGGGYEQYF
v_gene: TRBV6-1; j_gene: TRBJ2-6; d_gene: -; CDR3aa: CASSEVGEGPSGANVLTF
v_gene: TRBV2; j_gene: TRBJ2-5; d_gene: TRBD2; CDR3aa: CASSGVAGGFQETQYF
v_gene: TRBV11-2; j_gene: TRBJ2-1; d_gene: TRBD2; CDR3aa: CASSLESSAVAGALKQFF
v_gene: TRBV6-5; j_gene: TRBJ2-7; d_gene: TRBD2; CDR3aa: CASRRGAYEQYF
v_gene: TRBV5-1; j_gene: TRBJ1-1; d_gene: -; CDR3aa: CASSRLSPQTVEAFF
v_gene: TRBV5-1; j_gene: TRBJ2-5; d_gene: TRBD2; CDR3aa: CASSPGGVRWTQYF
v_gene: TRBV5-1; j_gene: TRBJ1-2; d_gene: TRBD1; CDR3aa: CASDPGQGARGYTF
v_gene: TRBV5-1; j_gene: TRBJ2-1; d_gene: TRBD1; CDR3aa: CASSSNSGGNEQFF
v_gene: TRBV5-1; j_gene: TRBJ2-5; d_gene: -; CDR3aa: CASRKDGEETQYF
v_gene: TRBV4-3; j_gene: TRBJ2-5; d_gene: TRBD2; CDR3aa: CASSQVGLAGAKETQYF
v_gene: TRBV12-5; j_gene: TRBJ2-1; d_gene: TRBD1; CDR3aa: CASGSGGAYNEQFF
v_gene: TRBV18; j_gene: TRBJ1-1; d_gene: TRBD1; CDR3aa: CASSPGTGDANTEAFF
v_gene: TRBV19; j_gene: TRBJ2-7; d_gene: TRBD1; CDR3aa: CASSSRDRPTYEQYF
v_gene: TRBV5-1; j_gene: TRBJ1-1; d_gene: TRBD1; CDR3aa: CASSWGQGTEAFF
v_gene: TRBV19; j_gene: TRBJ2-1; d_gene: TRBD1; CDR3aa: CASRRQGAGSGQFF
v_gene: TRBV5-1; j_gene: TRBJ2-7; d_gene: TRBD1; CDR3aa: CASSPGQGDEQYF